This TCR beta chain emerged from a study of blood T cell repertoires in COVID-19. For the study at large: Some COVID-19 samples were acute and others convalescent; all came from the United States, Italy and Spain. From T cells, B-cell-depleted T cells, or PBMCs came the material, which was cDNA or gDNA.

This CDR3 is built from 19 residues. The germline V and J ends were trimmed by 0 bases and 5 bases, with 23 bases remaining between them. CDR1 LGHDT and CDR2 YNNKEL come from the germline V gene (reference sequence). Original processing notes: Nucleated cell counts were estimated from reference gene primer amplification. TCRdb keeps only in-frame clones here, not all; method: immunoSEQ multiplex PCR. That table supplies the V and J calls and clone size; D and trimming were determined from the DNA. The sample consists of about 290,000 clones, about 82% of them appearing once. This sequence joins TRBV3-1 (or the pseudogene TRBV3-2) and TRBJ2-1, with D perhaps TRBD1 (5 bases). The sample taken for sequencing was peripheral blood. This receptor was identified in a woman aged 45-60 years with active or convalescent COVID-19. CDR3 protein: CASSQDFRVGWGRNNEQFF. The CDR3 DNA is TGTGCCAGCAGCCAAGATTTTCGGGTCGGATGGGGCCGAAACAATGAGCAGTTCTTC.